This T cell receptor (beta chain) was found in a study of beta chain features in type 1 diabetes. The whole isolated RNA underwent reverse transcription, so sequencing captured expressed TCRB transcripts. TCRdb's copy holds only in-frame clones and misses some; the assay was immunoSEQ multiplex PCR. The sample yields around 200,000 clones, approximately 13% seen once. Trimming cost V 6 bases and J 0 bases, with 14 bases left between them. From germline, CDR1 is SGHTA and CDR2 FQGNSA. This CDR3 is 15 amino acids long. This clone was seen only a few times. Sequencing was performed on central memory CD4+ T cells from blood. The TCR originated in a young woman in good health. The V and J genes are TRBV7-2 and TRBJ2-5; no firm D call. CDR3 coding DNA: TGTGCCAGCAGGCGTTCTCAGGCGTACCAAGAGACCCAGTACTTC. Translating gives CASRRSQAYQETQYF.